A single sample gave rise to the 5 T cell receptor beta chains below, sequenced in a study of B cell selection in AIRE deficiency. Regulatory T cells were sorted as CD4+CD25hiCD127low/negative. The table came from immunoSEQ multiplex PCR; TCRdb's copy has only in-frame clones and leaves some out. The sample consists of 20,000 to 30,000 clones, 92% of them appearing once. The sample taken for sequencing was CD4+CD25+ Tregs sorted from PBMCs. The receptors derive from a human donor in good health.

The chain carries TRBV6-5 and TRBJ2-7, with D possibly called TRBD1 or TRBD2 (5 bases each). V was shortened by 4 bases and J by 2 bases, with 9 bases between the two germline ends. CDR3 size: 13 residues. The germline V gene encodes CDR1 MNHEY and CDR2 SVGAGI. CDR3: CASSSGPPYEQYF. For the CDR3, the DNA is TGTGCCAGCAGTTCGGGGCCCCCCTACGAGCAGTACTTC.

The rearrangement links TRBV6-6 to TRBJ2-2; tentatively, D is TRBD1 (6 bases). Trimming took 6 bases from V and 6 from J, leaving 11 bases between them. Germline-derived CDR1 and CDR2 are MNHNY and SVGAGI (reference sequence). The CDR3 spans 13 residues. CDR3 residues: CASSLRGSGELFF. CDR3 nucleotide sequence: TGTGCCAGCAGCCTCAGGGGATCCGGGGAGCTGTTTTTT.

A remark on this clone: The sample contains more than one DNA sequence encoding this CDR3. V is TRBV13 and J is TRBJ1-2; 10 bases line up with TRBD1. Germline lookup yields CDR1 PRHDT and CDR2 FYEKMQ (reference sequence). The CDR3 consists of 14 residues. V lost 4 bases to trimming and J lost 2 bases; unmatched junction nucleotides: 1. The CDR3 sequence: CASSWTGGNYGYTF. The CDR3 DNA is TGTGCCAGCAGCTGGACAGGGGGAAACTATGGCTACACCTTC.

There are a few counts of this clone. V and J are TRBV6-5 and TRBJ2-7; D is undetermined. The length of the CDR3 is 14 residues. Looked up from germline, CDR1 is MNHEY and CDR2 is SVGAGI. Trimming left V 0 bases short and J 1 base short, with 7 bases between. The CDR3 loop reads CASSYSGISYEQYF. CDR3 DNA: TGTGCCAGCAGTTACTCGGGCATATCCTACGAGCAGTACTTC.

This chain connects TRBV12-5 to TRBJ2-5, with TRBD1 as a possible D gene (5 bases). This CDR3 has 13 residues. Per the germline V gene, CDR1 is LGHNT and CDR2 is FRNRAP. With 0 bases removed from V and 5 bases from J, the gap between germline ends came to 7 bases. DNA for the CDR3: TGTGCTAGTGGTTTGGTTAACAGGGAGACCCAGTACTTC. It encodes CASGLVNRETQYF.